Listed below are T cell receptor beta chains from one sample, sequenced in a study of blood T cell repertoires in COVID-19. The method was immunoSEQ multiplex PCR; TCRdb's version includes in-frame clones alone and lacks a portion of them. Here the sample spans tens of thousands of clones, over 80% being singletons. Sequenced: peripheral blood. Receptor source: a man between 60 and 75 years old with active COVID-19. Both conserved end residues are part of each CDR3. D genes are given only for firm matches. Clone sizes are given selectively: once, few, many, or a class where the clone is expanded.

DNA: TGTGCCAGCAGCCCTACCGGGGGCGAGCAGTACTTC; CDR3: CASSPTGGEQYF; J: TRBJ2-7; V: TRBV11-3; D: -; size: -
DNA: TGTGCCAGCAGTCAGACTAGCGCGGTTACAGGGGAGCTGTTTTTT; CDR3: CASSQTSAVTGELFF; J: TRBJ2-2; V: TRBV6-2/TRBV6-3; D: TRBD2; size: few
DNA: TGTGCCAGCAGCCAAGTTCGGACAGGGTTATCCGGGGAGCTGTTTTTT; CDR3: CASSQVRTGLSGELFF; J: TRBJ2-2; V: TRBV14; D: TRBD1; size: -
DNA: TGTGCCAGCAGCGAAGGGGGGGGGCTGGCTAACTATGGCTACACCTTC; CDR3: CASSEGGGLANYGYTF; J: TRBJ1-2; V: TRBV7-8; D: -; size: -
DNA: TGCAGCGTTGAAGATTTTGAGGGAGGGTCGGGGTTGGTGGTGGAGGAGCAGTTCTTC; CDR3: CSVEDFEGGSGLVVEEQFF; J: TRBJ2-1; V: TRBV29-1; D: TRBD2; size: -
DNA: TGCAGCGTTGAAGGAGGTGGCCGAACTGAAGCTTTCTTT; CDR3: CSVEGGGRTEAFF; J: TRBJ1-1; V: TRBV29-1; D: -; size: -
DNA: TGCGCCAGCAGCAAAGGGGAGGGGCTCAGCGAAAAACTGTTTTTT; CDR3: CASSKGEGLSEKLFF; J: TRBJ1-4; V: TRBV4-1; D: -; size: -
DNA: TGTGCCAGCAGTACGGACAGGAGAGGGAATTTT; CDR3: CASSTDRRGNF; J: TRBJ1-5; V: TRBV6-9; D: TRBD1; size: -
DNA: TGTGCCAGCAGTGAAGCGGGAGGGGCGCCGAGTTCACCCCTCCACTTT; CDR3: CASSEAGGAPSSPLHF; J: TRBJ1-6; V: TRBV6-1; D: -; size: -
DNA: TGTGCCAGCCGCGGAGCGGACCAAGAGACCCAGTACTTC; CDR3: CASRGADQETQYF; J: TRBJ2-5; V: TRBV11-2; D: -; size: -
DNA: TGCGCCAGCAGCGGGAGGGTGACTAGCGGCAAGGGGAATGAGCAGTTCTTC; CDR3: CASSGRVTSGKGNEQFF; J: TRBJ2-1; V: TRBV5-1; D: TRBD2; size: -
DNA: TGCGCCAGCAGCCAAGGAGAAAGGGGCTGGGAGACCCAGTACTTC; CDR3: CASSQGERGWETQYF; J: TRBJ2-5; V: TRBV4-1; D: -; size: -
DNA: TGTGCCAGCAGCCAACAGGGGGAAGCGGTCACCGGGGAGCTGTTTTTT; CDR3: CASSQQGEAVTGELFF; J: TRBJ2-2; V: TRBV7-2; D: TRBD1; size: -
DNA: TGCGCCAGCAGCTCCTGGGGACAGCTCTCTGGAAACACCATATATTTT; CDR3: CASSSWGQLSGNTIYF; J: TRBJ1-3; V: TRBV5-1; D: TRBD1; size: -
DNA: TGTGCCAGCAGCCAGGGACAGGGGTTAGGTGAAAAACTGTTTTTT; CDR3: CASSQGQGLGEKLFF; J: TRBJ1-4; V: TRBV3-1/TRBV3-2; D: TRBD1; size: -
DNA: TGTGCCAGCAGCCAAGATCGGTTTGAGACTACCCAGTACTTC; CDR3: CASSQDRFETTQYF; J: TRBJ2-5; V: TRBV4-2; D: -; size: -
DNA: TGTGCCAGCAGCGGCAGCCGGGACATGCGGGCTTCACCCCTCCACTTT; CDR3: CASSGSRDMRASPLHF; J: TRBJ1-6; V: TRBV9; D: -; size: -
DNA: TGTGCCAGCACCAAGGGCCCGGGACAGGTTTACAATGAGCAGTTCTTC; CDR3: CASTKGPGQVYNEQFF; J: TRBJ2-1; V: TRBV5-4; D: TRBD1; size: once
DNA: TGCGCCAGCAGCCAATTAGCGGCTCCGGTTATCCGCACTGAAGCTTTCTTT; CDR3: CASSQLAAPVIRTEAFF; J: TRBJ1-1; V: TRBV4-3; D: -; size: -
DNA: TGTGCCACAAGGCGGGGTATTACCGGGGAGCTGTTTTTT; CDR3: CATRRGITGELFF; J: TRBJ2-2; V: TRBV6-5; D: -; size: -
DNA: TGCGCCAGCAGCCAGGGCGTTAGCTCCTACAATGAGCAGTTCTTC; CDR3: CASSQGVSSYNEQFF; J: TRBJ2-1; V: TRBV4-3; D: -; size: -
DNA: TGTGCCAGCAGTTCCTACACCGGGACAGTTAACATTCAGTACTTC; CDR3: CASSSYTGTVNIQYF; J: TRBJ2-4; V: TRBV28; D: TRBD1; size: once
DNA: TGTGCCAGCATCGGGGGATACACTGAAGCTTTCTTT; CDR3: CASIGGYTEAFF; J: TRBJ1-1; V: TRBV7-9; D: -; size: -
DNA: TGTGCCAGTAGTTTTGGGACAGGGGGCACTCAGCCCCAGCATTTT; CDR3: CASSFGTGGTQPQHF; J: TRBJ1-5; V: TRBV19; D: TRBD1; size: -
DNA: TGTGCCAGCAGCTTAGCGGGAGGGCCACAGGAGCAGTTCTTC; CDR3: CASSLAGGPQEQFF; J: TRBJ2-1; V: TRBV7-2; D: TRBD2; size: -
DNA: TGCGCCAGCAGCTCCCGACAGGCCCTAAACTATGGCTACACCTTC; CDR3: CASSSRQALNYGYTF; J: TRBJ1-2; V: TRBV5-1; D: -; size: -
DNA: TGTGCCAGTGCCCGGGACAGGGCCGGTTACAATGAGCAGTTCTTC; CDR3: CASARDRAGYNEQFF; J: TRBJ2-1; V: TRBV19; D: TRBD1; size: -
DNA: TGTGCCAGCAGCTTACAGGGGATAGCCAAAAACATTCAGTACTTC; CDR3: CASSLQGIAKNIQYF; J: TRBJ2-4; V: TRBV5-4; D: TRBD1; size: -
DNA: TGTGCCAGCAGACCCTTCGACAGATGGGGGACCCAGTACTTC; CDR3: CASRPFDRWGTQYF; J: TRBJ2-5; V: TRBV5-4; D: -; size: -
DNA: TGTGCCAGTAACCCCGGGACAGATTATGGCTACACCTTC; CDR3: CASNPGTDYGYTF; J: TRBJ1-2; V: TRBV19; D: TRBD1; size: -
DNA: TGTGCCAGTAGTCCGACAGGGGGCGGCTACACCTTC; CDR3: CASSPTGGGYTF; J: TRBJ1-2; V: TRBV19; D: TRBD1; size: few
DNA: TGCGCCAGCAGCCAAGATGTGCGGGGGGGCTCCTACAATGAGCAGTTCTTC; CDR3: CASSQDVRGGSYNEQFF; J: TRBJ2-1; V: TRBV4-3; D: TRBD2; size: -
DNA: TGTGCCAGCAGGTCGGGACATCAGAACACCGGGGAGCTGTTTTTT; CDR3: CASRSGHQNTGELFF; J: TRBJ2-2; V: TRBV7-2; D: -; size: -
DNA: TGTGCCAGCAGCGTAGGAGCGGGGGCCACAGATACGCAGTATTTT; CDR3: CASSVGAGATDTQYF; J: TRBJ2-3; V: TRBV9; D: TRBD2; size: -
DNA: TGCAGCGCCCGAAGGGGTGGGAACGAGCAGTACTTC; CDR3: CSARRGGNEQYF; J: TRBJ2-7; V: TRBV29-1; D: -; size: -
DNA: TGTGCCAGCAGCCTACAAGGCACAGATACGCAGTATTTT; CDR3: CASSLQGTDTQYF; J: TRBJ2-3; V: TRBV7-8; D: -; size: -
DNA: TGTGCCAGCAGCCAAGATAGGGGCTCCTACAATGAGCAGTTCTTC; CDR3: CASSQDRGSYNEQFF; J: TRBJ2-1; V: TRBV4-2; D: -; size: -
DNA: TGTGCCAGCAGTTACTCTCCCGGGAACTATGGCTACACCTTC; CDR3: CASSYSPGNYGYTF; J: TRBJ1-2; V: TRBV6-5; D: -; size: -
DNA: TGTGCCAGCAGTCGAAACAGGGGGCTGGAAGAAAAACTGTTTTTT; CDR3: CASSRNRGLEEKLFF; J: TRBJ1-4; V: TRBV28; D: TRBD1; size: -
DNA: TGTGCCAGCAGCTTGTCAGGGATTAAGTCAGGGGATACGCAGTATTTT; CDR3: CASSLSGIKSGDTQYF; J: TRBJ2-3; V: TRBV7-9; D: -; size: -
DNA: TGTGCCAGCAGCAAAATCAACTACGAGCAGTACTTC; CDR3: CASSKINYEQYF; J: TRBJ2-7; V: TRBV5-6; D: -; size: -
DNA: TGTGCCAGCAGCGCCGGTAGGGGAAAGTCGGTGACTGAAGCTTTCTTT; CDR3: CASSAGRGKSVTEAFF; J: TRBJ1-1; V: TRBV11-3; D: -; size: -
DNA: TGTGCCAGCAGCTTTTCGGTGGCCGGGGACTACGAGCAGTACTTC; CDR3: CASSFSVAGDYEQYF; J: TRBJ2-7; V: TRBV5-5; D: -; size: -
DNA: TGTGCCAGTAAAAGGGGGACACTGGATGAAAAACTGTTTTTT; CDR3: CASKRGTLDEKLFF; J: TRBJ1-4; V: TRBV19; D: -; size: few
DNA: TGCGCCAGCAGCGCACAGGGTTGGGATGAGCAGTTCTTC; CDR3: CASSAQGWDEQFF; J: TRBJ2-1; V: TRBV5-1; D: -; size: -
DNA: TGTGCCAGCAGCCAAGATCTACGGGGGAATCAGCCCCAGCATTTT; CDR3: CASSQDLRGNQPQHF; J: TRBJ1-5; V: TRBV4-2; D: -; size: once
DNA: TGTGCCAGCACCTTAGGCGGAGGGCCGTGGGATGGGACAGATACGCAGTATTTT; CDR3: CASTLGGGPWDGTDTQYF; J: TRBJ2-3; V: TRBV28; D: -; size: few
DNA: TGTGCCAGCAGTTACGGGACAGGGCATGGCTACACCTTC; CDR3: CASSYGTGHGYTF; J: TRBJ1-2; V: TRBV27; D: TRBD1; size: -